This paragraph reports one T cell receptor (beta chain). Its antigen is currently unknown. Negatively enriched CD4+ T cells were divided by CD45RA into naive and memory. The CDR3 covers 16 residues. Per the germline V gene, CDR1 is PRHDT and CDR2 is FYEKMQ (reference sequence). With 5 bases removed from V and 4 bases from J, the gap between germline ends came to 20 bases. This specimen belongs to a study of shared clonotypes between healthy human individuals. Whole-study results and caveats: Naive subsets generally exceeded memory subsets in estimated richness.

A deep-level run was used for the assay. In the source study's methods: Junction-only immunoSEQ sequences carried no quality scores, so filtering differed. Produced via immunoSEQ multiplex PCR; TCRdb's table is partial and in-frame only. The DNA gave D and trimming, while V, J and clone size come from that table. The table shows about 2.3 million clones, with 85% to 95% occurring only once. The V gene is TRBV13, the J gene TRBJ2-5; the D gene is possibly TRBD1 (7 bases). The receptor comes from a young man in good health. Some clones in this sample may be carry-over from other donors' samples. Sequencing was performed on naive CD4+ T cells from PBMCs. Subset denoted: CD45RA+ positively selected. CDR3 coding DNA: TGTGCCAGCAGCGTGGGTCGGAGGGGGCGGAGAGAGACCCAGTACTTC. This translates into CASSVGRRGRRETQYF.